This T cell receptor beta chain is from a study of early T cells in non-severe SARS-CoV-2 infection. Study in general: Bulk RNA isolated from unsorted whole blood underwent sequencing; chains were not paired.

This clonotype was picked up a small number of times. cDNA molecules, individually, were tagged with unique molecular identifiers. Using its own MiXCR run on the 5' RACE reads, TCRdb lists one record per CDR3 protein. The sample contains tens of thousands of distinct CDR3 sequences, around a tenth of which appear only once. The V end lost 10 bases, the J end lost 3 bases, and 16 bases lay between the germline ends. Germline CDR1 is SEHNR and CDR2 is FQNEAQ (reference sequence). This CDR3 has 13 residues. Specimen: whole blood. The V gene is TRBV7-9, the J gene TRBJ2-7; D is perhaps TRBD1 or TRBD2 (5 bases each). This clonotype was sampled from an adult who was a healthcare worker with PCR-confirmed SARS-CoV-2 infection or an uninfected control (not recorded which). CDR3 region: CATSEGPIYEQYF. Here the CDR3 DNA reads TGTGCCACCTCAGAGGGGCCAATCTACGAGCAGTACTTC. Using reference TRBV7-9 and TRBJ2-7 for the parts outside the CDR3, the full variable domain is DTGVSQNPRHKITKRGQNVTFRCDPISEHNRLYWYRQTLGQGPEFLTYFQNEAQLEKSRLLSDRFSAERPKGSFSTLEIQRTEQGDSAMYLCATSEGPIYEQYFGPGTRLTVT.